This T cell receptor (beta chain) is from a study of response to subunit inactivated influenza vaccine. V trimming: 6 bases; J trimming: 9 bases; junction bases outside the gene matches: 12. Per the germline V gene, CDR1 is LGHNA and CDR2 is YSLEER. This CDR3 contains 14 residues. Via MiXCR, TCRdb re-called the RT-PCR reads, giving one row per CDR3 protein. The table lists roughly 650,000 distinct CDR3 sequences, about 15% of them singletons. The sequences come from PBMCs from blood, collected around 15 days before vaccination. This rearrangement joins TRBV4-3 to TRBJ2-7; 9 bases line up with TRBD2. The receptor was isolated from a man aged 45-65 years who received an inactivated influenza vaccine. CDR3 coding DNA: TGCGCCAGCAGTCCGACTAGCGGCGGGCCAGGGCAGTACTTC. It translates to CASSPTSGGPGQYF.